Shown below are 30 T cell receptor beta chains from a single sample sequenced in a study of early T cells in non-severe SARS-CoV-2 infection. MiXCR, run by TCRdb on the 5' RACE reads, gives a single entry per CDR3 protein. Of 60,000 to 65,000 distinct CDR3 sequences in the sample, around 12% were seen once. What was sequenced was whole blood. Receptor source: an adult who was a healthcare worker with PCR-confirmed SARS-CoV-2 infection or an uninfected control (not recorded which).

This clonotype was counted a few times. The chain combines TRBV4-1 with TRBJ1-3; no firm D call. The CDR3 has 15 amino acids. Germline CDR1 is MGHRA and CDR2 is YSYEKL. V was cut by 0 bases and J by 4 bases, with 10 bases left in between. The CDR3 DNA reads TGCGCCAGCAGCCAAGATATGCCTGCGGGAAACACCATATATTTT. Its protein product is CASSQDMPAGNTIYF.

This clonotype has more than one count but fewer than ten. The chain combines TRBV5-1 with TRBJ2-5; D is undetermined. Germline assignment: CDR1 SGHRS and CDR2 YFSETQ. This CDR3 spans 13 amino acids. Trimming took 2 bases from V and 5 from J, leaving 10 bases between them. The CDR3 bases are TGCGCCAGCAGCTTATTAGAATCGGAGACCCAGTACTTC. Translating gives CASSLLESETQYF.

This clonotype occurred a few times. This chain connects TRBV7-3 to TRBJ2-1; the match to TRBD2 covers 9 bases. Germline trimming cut 5 bases from V and 8 bases from J; bases unmatched to any gene: 10. There are 15 residues in the CDR3. Germline V lookup: CDR1 SGHTA, CDR2 FQGTGA. CDR3 region: CASSHRGRALHEQFF. The CDR3 DNA follows: TGTGCCAGCAGCCACCGCGGGAGGGCCTTACATGAGCAGTTCTTC.

The rearrangement links TRBV18 to TRBJ2-7; weak D call: TRBD2 (6 bases). Germline V gives CDR1 KGHSH, CDR2 LQKENI. CDR3 length equals 15 residues. The V and J ends lost 2 bases and 4 bases respectively, with 15 bases between them. CDR3 sequence (DNA): TGTGCCAGCTCACCAACGGGGAGAGCGGGTTACGAGCAGTACTTC. It is translated as CASSPTGRAGYEQYF.

The chain employs TRBV7-3 and TRBJ2-2; no clear D. The CDR3 extends over 15 amino acids. Germline V gene sequence: CDR1 SGHTA, CDR2 FQGTGA. The V end lost 5 bases, the J end lost 0 bases, and 10 bases lay between the germline ends. For the CDR3, the DNA is TGTGCCAGCAGCCCCGGTGGGTCGAACACCGGGGAGCTGTTTTTT. As protein: CASSPGGSNTGELFF.

This clonotype was observed at least ten times. The J gene is TRBJ2-2, the V gene TRBV2; D is unresolved. Germline V gene lookup returns CDR1 SNHLY and CDR2 FYNNEI. The CDR3 is 14 residues long. V lost 3 bases, J lost 12 bases, and 17 bases lay in between. CDR3 sequence reads: CASSDSPGGWKLFF. CDR3 nucleotides: TGTGCCAGCAGTGATAGCCCAGGCGGTTGGAAGCTGTTTTTT.

This clonotype was detected ten times or more. The limits of the CDR3 on the DNA are not certain, so only TCRdb's listed CDR3 is given. The chain joins TRBV6-2 or TRBV6-3 to TRBJ1-6; TRBD1 reflects the table's D call only, with no check against the DNA. Both ends counted, the CDR3 spans 16 residues. Germline CDR1 and CDR2: MNHEY and SVGEGT. The CDR3 sequence is CASSSSDRVVSSPLHF.

This clonotype showed up many times. V and J are TRBV30 and TRBJ2-2, with D hard to call. Germline loops: CDR1 GTSNPN, CDR2 SVGIG (reference sequence). The CDR3 is 14 amino acids. V lost 1 base to trimming and J lost 1 base, with 7 bases between them. CDR3 residues: CAWSEQMNTGELFF. DNA for the CDR3: TGTGCCTGGAGTGAACAGATGAACACCGGGGAGCTGTTTTTT. Combining the CDR3 with reference TRBV30 and TRBJ2-2 gives the whole variable domain SQTIHQWPATLVQPVGSPLSLECTVEGTSNPNLYWYRQAAGRGLQLLFYSVGIGQISSEVPQNLSASRPQDRQFILSSKKLLLSDSGFYLCAWSEQMNTGELFFGEGSRLTVL.

This clonotype was seen more than once but under ten times. J is TRBJ1-3 and V is TRBV12-3 or TRBV12-4; D gene ambiguous. This CDR3 comprises 14 residues. The ends were cut back, 7 bases at V and 0 bases at J, with 10 bases in the middle. The CDR3 bases are TGTGCCAGCACCGGTGCCTTCTCTGGAAACACCATATATTTT. Translation gives CASTGAFSGNTIYF.

The chain has TRBV7-6 and TRBJ1-5; TRBD1 might be the D (5 bases). This CDR3 contains 14 residues. Germline-derived CDR1 and CDR2 are SGHVS and FNYEAQ. Trimming left V 5 bases short and J 1 base short, with 9 bases between. The CDR3: CASSPWGSNQPQHF. The CDR3 region has the DNA TGTGCCAGCAGCCCGTGGGGGAGCAATCAGCCCCAGCATTTT.

This clonotype appeared a few times. V and J are TRBV9 and TRBJ2-4; 9 nucleotides line up with TRBD2. CDR3 length: 17 residues. V lost 0 bases, J lost 6 bases, and 10 bases stayed unmatched. In germline, CDR1 is SGDLS, CDR2 YYNGEE. The CDR3 DNA reads as TGTGCCAGCAGCGTAGTTGCTAGCGGGGCCGGGGGAAACATTCAGTACTTC. Its translation: CASSVVASGAGGNIQYF.

Details on this clonotype: A single base separates this from a much larger clone, so it may be a read error. The CDR3 DNA follows: TGTGCCAGCAGCGTCGAAATCACCGTGGAGCTGTTTTTT. This codes for CASSVEITVELFF. The gene calls are TRBV9 and TRBJ2-2; D gene ambiguous. The germline CDR1 and CDR2 sequences are SGDLS and YYNGEE. This CDR3 region has 13 residues.

There are many counts of this clonotype. The V gene is TRBV9, the J gene TRBJ2-7; 9 nucleotides agree with TRBD1. The germline gives CDR1 SGDLS, CDR2 YYNGEE. V lost 4 bases, J lost 5 bases, and 13 bases stayed unmatched. There are 16 residues in the CDR3. CDR3 sequence: CASSSRGQGVENEQYF. The CDR3 DNA is TGTGCCAGCAGCTCCCGGGGACAGGGTGTCGAAAACGAGCAGTACTTC.

In this sample, this clonotype turned up a few times. The chain recombines TRBV20-1 with TRBJ2-7; D perhaps matches TRBD1 (5 bases). V was pared by 3 bases and J by 5 bases, with 17 bases between. Germline assignment: CDR1 DFQATT and CDR2 SNEGSKA (reference sequence). The CDR3 runs to 14 residues. The CDR3 region has the DNA TGCAGTGCTAGCTTGTTGACTTGGGGCGACGAGCAGTACTTC. Protein: CSASLLTWGDEQYF.

The rearrangement uses TRBV4-3 and TRBJ2-1, with TRBD2 matching over 10 bases. Germline V gene data show CDR1 as LGHNA and CDR2 as YSLEER. J lost 13 bases, V lost 6 bases, and 15 bases had no gene match. CDR3 length equals 15 residues. Here the CDR3 DNA reads TGCGCCAGCAGTCCAAGCAGCGGGAGGGCCCGGTATCAGTTCTTC. Residues: CASSPSSGRARYQFF.

This clonotype was observed many times. This chain joins TRBV12-3 or TRBV12-4 and TRBJ1-4; 7 nucleotides line up with TRBD1. Unmatched junction bases numbered 9, after V lost 9 bases and J lost 8 bases. The CDR3 length is 13 residues. CDR3 sequence (DNA): TGTGCCAGTCGACAGGGAGGCGGGGAAAAACTGTTTTTT. Translating it yields CASRQGGGEKLFF.

V gene TRBV7-9 combines with J gene TRBJ1-2; 8 bases line up with TRBD1. Germline CDR1 is SEHNR and CDR2 is FQNEAQ (reference sequence). With V trimmed by 1 base and J by 1 base, 8 bases remained unmatched. This CDR3 is 17 amino acids long. CDR3 sequence (DNA): TGTGCCAGCAGCTTAGGACAGGGGAGAACACTTAACTATGGCTACACCTTC. This gives the protein CASSLGQGRTLNYGYTF.

This clonotype was observed at least ten times. In DNA, the CDR3 is TGTGCCAGCAGTACCGGGACAGGGGGCAACGAGCAGTACTTC. Amino acid sequence: CASSTGTGGNEQYF. This chain connects TRBV12-3 or TRBV12-4 to TRBJ2-7; 12 bases fit TRBD1. The CDR3 is 14 amino acids. The V and J ends lost 5 bases and 5 bases, in that order; junction bases with no gene match: 4.

This clonotype was counted between two and nine times. The chain employs TRBV12-3 or TRBV12-4 and TRBJ2-3; TRBD2 matches 9 bases. This CDR3 is built from 15 residues. Trimming removed 6 bases from V and 0 bases from J; junction bases left unmatched: 4. The CDR3 nucleotides are TGTGCCAGCAGAGTAGCGGGGGCTAGCACAGATACGCAGTATTTT. It yields the protein CASRVAGASTDTQYF.

This clonotype was seen a few times. The rearrangement uses TRBV7-9 and TRBJ2-2; no clear D. This CDR3 has 10 residues. V lost 11 bases to trimming and J lost 8 bases, with 9 bases between them. The V gene's germline CDR1 is SEHNR and CDR2 FQNEAQ (reference sequence). The DNA of the CDR3 is TGTGCCTCCCTCGGGGGGGAGCTGTTTTTT. As protein: CASLGGELFF.

In its sample, this clonotype was seen a few times. This rearrangement joins TRBV24-1 to TRBJ2-1; 9 bases are a match to TRBD1. Germline CDR1 is KGHDR and CDR2 is SFDVKD. This CDR3 contains 19 residues. J was trimmed by 7 bases and V by 3 bases; bases with no gene match: 18. CDR3 loop: CATSDRGTGGGKERNEQFF. DNA for the CDR3: TGTGCCACCAGTGATCGGGGCACAGGGGGCGGAAAAGAGCGGAATGAGCAGTTCTTC.

The chain employs TRBV30 and TRBJ2-5, with D unclear. Germline loops: CDR1 GTSNPN, CDR2 SVGIG (reference sequence). Trimming removed 5 bases at V and 0 bases at J, with 10 bases between. The CDR3 spans 13 residues. CDR3 residues: CAWARVHQETQYF. DNA of the CDR3: TGTGCCTGGGCTAGAGTCCACCAAGAGACCCAGTACTTC.

This clonotype was counted many times. The chain employs TRBV7-9 and TRBJ2-7; D is unresolved. Germline V gives CDR1 SEHNR, CDR2 FQNEAQ (reference sequence). The CDR3 has 13 residues. Trimming shortened V by 5 bases and J by 1 base, and 9 bases separated the two germline ends. CDR3 sequence reads: CASSVAASYEQYF. CDR3 sequence (DNA): TGTGCCAGCAGCGTCGCGGCATCCTACGAGCAGTACTTC.

This chain connects TRBV28 to TRBJ1-5; D is ambiguous. CDR3 length equals 12 residues. Germline loops: CDR1 MDHEN, CDR2 SYDVKM. V lost 6 bases and J 8 bases, leaving 11 bases between the germline ends. CDR3 sequence reads: CASSSPLEPQHF. In DNA, the CDR3 is TGTGCCAGCAGCTCCCCGTTGGAGCCCCAGCATTTT.

The rearrangement links TRBV28 to TRBJ2-7; a possible D gene is TRBD2 (6 bases). Germline V lookup: CDR1 MDHEN, CDR2 SYDVKM. The V and J ends lost 1 base and 0 bases respectively, with 10 bases between them. The CDR3 spans 15 residues. CDR3 nucleotide sequence: TGTGCCAGCAGTTTATACGGGGGAAGCTCCTACGAGCAGTACTTC. As protein: CASSLYGGSSYEQYF.

This clonotype was detected many times. The CDR3: CAINGQGTSYEQYF. The CDR3 bases are TGTGCCATCAATGGACAGGGAACCTCCTACGAGCAGTACTTC. The chain recombines TRBV10-3 with TRBJ2-7; 8 nucleotides align to TRBD1. The CDR3 has 14 residues. Germline CDR1 ENHRY, CDR2 SYGVKD. J gave up 0 bases and V 7 bases, and 5 bases lay outside the gene matches.

This clonotype has at least ten counts. V gene TRBV7-2 combines with J gene TRBJ2-5; D may be TRBD1 (6 bases). The CDR3 is made up of 13 amino acids. The germline V gene has CDR1 SGHTA and CDR2 FQGNSA. Trimming shortened V by 5 bases and J by 8 bases, and 15 bases separated the two germline ends. CDR3 sequence reads: CASSQGQKGTQYF. For the CDR3, the DNA is TGTGCCAGCAGCCAAGGACAGAAGGGCACCCAGTACTTC.

There are a few counts of this clonotype. The chain has TRBV24-1 and TRBJ1-5; 9 positions match TRBD1. CDR1 is KGHDR and CDR2 is SFDVKD in the germline V gene. Trimming cost V 4 bases and J 0 bases; bases outside gene matches: 12. The CDR3 has 19 amino acids. The CDR3 coding sequence is TGTGCCACCAGTGAAAGACCGGGACAGGGATTTCATAGCAATCAGCCCCAGCATTTT. Its protein is CATSERPGQGFHSNQPQHF.

This chain joins TRBV7-9 and TRBJ1-5; D unclear. Per germline, CDR1 SEHNR and CDR2 FQNEAQ (reference sequence). This CDR3 spans 12 amino acids. V was clipped by 3 bases and J by 6 bases, with 6 bases between them. The CDR3 DNA reads TGTGCCAGCAGCTTGGACGGTCAGCCCCAGCATTTT. Translation: CASSLDGQPQHF.

This clonotype was recorded at least ten times. This chain connects TRBV19 to TRBJ2-3; D not resolved. The CDR3 sequence is 11 residues long. Trimming took 9 bases from V and 2 from J, leaving 6 bases between them. Germline V gene sequence: CDR1 LNHDA, CDR2 SQIVND (reference sequence). The CDR3 coding sequence is TGTGCCAGCGCAGACACAGATACGCAGTATTTT. It specifies CASADTDTQYF.